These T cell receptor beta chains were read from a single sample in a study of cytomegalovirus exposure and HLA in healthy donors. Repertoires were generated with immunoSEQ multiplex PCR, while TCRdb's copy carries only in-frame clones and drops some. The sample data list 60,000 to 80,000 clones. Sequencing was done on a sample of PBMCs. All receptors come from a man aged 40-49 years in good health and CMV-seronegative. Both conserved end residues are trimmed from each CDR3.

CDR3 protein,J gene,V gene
ASRSGTGYETQY,TRBJ2-5,TRBV5-1
SVDTGENYGYT,TRBJ1-2,TRBV29-1
ASSQVPSDGANVLT,TRBJ2-6,TRBV4-3
ASTRTGSVEQY,TRBJ2-7,TRBV19
ASSSGDSYNEQF,TRBJ2-1,TRBV5-1
ATSRDRVLETQY,TRBJ2-5,TRBV15
ASSLPQGGNQPQH,TRBJ1-5,TRBV28
ASSQYPGQGAQDYGYT,TRBJ1-2,TRBV4-3
ASSQSWQAGELF,TRBJ2-2,TRBV14
AWSVGVSSKNEKLF,TRBJ1-4,TRBV30
ASSPGQFSTETQY,TRBJ2-5,TRBV11-3
ASSLASRQTGAQY,TRBJ2-3,TRBV7-2
ASSANPSGVTDTQY,TRBJ2-3,TRBV9
ASRVGTSNTEAF,TRBJ1-1,TRBV6-6
ASSLRLAGVGTDTQY,TRBJ2-3,TRBV5-4
ASSPTGSSGANVLT,TRBJ2-6,TRBV4-3
ASSRQGRSQETQY,TRBJ2-5,TRBV11-2
ASSHTGDDTDTQY,TRBJ2-3,TRBV4-3
ASSPLTQGLNAEAF,TRBJ1-1,TRBV18
ASSERGSYGYT,TRBJ1-2,TRBV6-1